One sample yielded the 29 T cell receptor beta chains listed below, sequenced in a study of shared clonotypes between healthy human individuals. Assay used: immunoSEQ multiplex PCR; TCRdb lists only in-frame clones, some missing. The sample includes about 490,000 clones, around 80% of them seen just once. Sequences were obtained from PBMCs. The receptor set was obtained from a woman in her thirties or forties in good health. Some clones in this sample may be carry-over from other donors' samples.

The genes are TRBV6-4 and TRBJ1-6, with 7 bases identical to TRBD1. The CDR3 has 17 residues. From germline, CDR1 is MRHNA and CDR2 SNTAGT. The V segment lost 7 bases and the J segment 4 bases; nucleotides outside the gene matches: 13. The CDR3 DNA sequence: TGTGCCAGCATCAAGACTCCCTCGGGACAGTATAATTCACCCCTCCACTTT. The encoded protein is CASIKTPSGQYNSPLHF.

The J gene is TRBJ2-7, the V gene TRBV18; D may be TRBD1 or TRBD2 (5 bases each). There are 13 residues in the CDR3. V lost 3 bases and J 5 bases, leaving 11 bases between the germline ends. Germline lookup yields CDR1 KGHSH and CDR2 LQKENI. CDR3 in amino acids: CASSPGTLDEQYF. CDR3 sequence (DNA): TGTGCCAGCTCACCCGGGACCTTGGACGAGCAGTACTTC. Based on the CDR3 plus reference TRBV18 and TRBJ2-7, the full variable domain is NAGVMQNPRHLVRRRGQEARLRCSPMKGHSHVYWYRQLPEEGLKFMVYLQKENIIDESGMPKERFSAEFPKEGPSILRIQQVVRGDSAAYFCASSPGTLDEQYFGPGTRLTVT.

The J gene is TRBJ1-4, the V gene TRBV5-1; D is unclear. The CDR3 totals 16 residues. V shed 0 bases and J shed 0 bases, with 9 bases lying between them. Germline V gives CDR1 SGHRS, CDR2 YFSETQ. CDR3 amino acids: CASSLVAAATNEKLFF. CDR3 bases: TGCGCCAGCAGCTTGGTGGCAGCTGCAACTAATGAAAAACTGTTTTTT. The full variable domain, in which reference TRBV5-1 and TRBJ1-4 provide the parts outside the CDR3, is KAGVTQTPRYLIKTRGQQVTLSCSPISGHRSVSWYQQTPGQGLQFLFEYFSETQRNKGNFPGRFSGRQFSNSRSEMNVSTLELGDSALYLCASSLVAAATNEKLFFGSGTQLSVL.

This clone was picked up a small number of times. The V and J genes are TRBV28 and TRBJ2-2, with TRBD1 identical over 9 bases. Germline V gene lookup returns CDR1 MDHEN and CDR2 SYDVKM. The CDR3 length is 15 residues. J lost 5 bases, V lost 7 bases, and 8 bases had no gene match. The CDR3 sequence: CASTRTGAGTGELFF. The DNA of the CDR3 is TGTGCCAGCACCCGGACAGGGGCAGGGACCGGGGAGCTGTTTTTT.

The rearrangement links TRBV27 to TRBJ1-4; D gene uncertain. The CDR3 runs to 18 residues. Germline assignment: CDR1 MNHEY and CDR2 SMNVEV (reference sequence). The ends were cut back, 4 bases at V and 5 bases at J, with 23 bases in the middle. The DNA of the CDR3 is TGTGCCAGCAGTTCCCTTAGGGTTGGGTCTCTTACGAATGAAAAACTGTTTTTT. This gives the protein CASSSLRVGSLTNEKLFF.

The V gene is TRBV30, the J gene TRBJ1-2, with 7 bases that match TRBD1. CDR1 and CDR2 (germline): GTSNPN, SVGIG (reference sequence). The CDR3 runs 13 residues. The V segment lost 1 base and the J segment 3 bases; nucleotides outside the gene matches: 2. CDR3 DNA: TGTGCCTGGAGTGGCAGGGGGGACTATGGCTACACCTTC. Translating gives CAWSGRGDYGYTF.

The V and J genes are TRBV28 and TRBJ1-5; possibly TRBD1 for D (5 bases). Germline CDR1 reads MDHEN; CDR2 reads SYDVKM. The V and J ends lost 3 bases and 5 bases respectively, with 11 bases between them. This CDR3 is built from 14 residues. As DNA, the CDR3 is TGTGCCAGCAGTTTTATAAGGGACTATCAGCCCCAGCATTTT. Translation: CASSFIRDYQPQHF.

The chain links TRBV5-1 to TRBJ1-4; TRBD1 matches at 7 bases. Germline CDR1 SGHRS, CDR2 YFSETQ. J lost 5 bases, V lost 4 bases, and 5 bases had no gene match. This CDR3 spans 14 amino acids. CDR3 sequence reads: CASSLQGWNEKLFF. The CDR3 nucleotides are TGCGCCAGCAGCCTACAGGGGTGGAATGAAAAACTGTTTTTT.

This chain links TRBV5-1 with TRBJ2-5; D is possibly TRBD2 (5 bases). The J call may be mistaken, given a closer DNA end match to TRBJ2-7. Germline lookup yields CDR1 SGHRS and CDR2 YFSETQ. The CDR3 has 14 residues. DNA for the CDR3: TGCGCCAGCAGCAGTAACGGGGACTCCTACGAGCAGTACTTC. It codes for CASSSNGDSYEQYF.

V usage is TRBV6-5 and J usage is TRBJ1-2, with D perhaps TRBD1 (5 bases). Germline V gene lookup returns CDR1 MNHEY and CDR2 SVGAGI. The CDR3 runs 13 residues. V was pared by 7 bases and J by 0 bases, with 9 bases between. The CDR3 nucleotides are TGTGCCAGCACCTCGGGGCCTAACTATGGCTACACCTTC. It yields the protein CASTSGPNYGYTF.

This CDR3 reads CASSLSDGPNYGYTF. DNA for the CDR3: TGTGCCAGCAGCTTATCCGACGGTCCTAACTATGGCTACACCTTC. The chain joins TRBV7-2 to TRBJ1-2; D ambiguous. The CDR3 contains 15 residues. The germline CDR1 and CDR2 sequences are SGHTA and FQGNSA. Trimming removed 2 bases at V and 0 bases at J, with 10 bases between.

The chain has TRBV6-6 and TRBJ1-1, with a tentative D call TRBD1 (5 bases). The CDR3 consists of 11 residues. Germline CDR1 MNHNY, CDR2 SVGAGI (reference sequence). The ends were cut back, 6 bases at V and 6 bases at J, with 8 bases in the middle. In DNA, the CDR3 is TGTGCCAGCAGGACAGTTCCTGAAGCTTTCTTT. Amino acids: CASRTVPEAFF.

This rearrangement joins TRBV5-1 to TRBJ2-2; 8 bases line up with TRBD1. Germline CDR1 and CDR2: SGHRS and YFSETQ. V lost 4 bases, J lost 7 bases, and 3 bases stayed unmatched. The length of the CDR3 is 13 residues. In DNA form, the CDR3 reads TGCGCCAGCAGCCAGGGGGCTGGCGGGGAGCTGTTTTTT. The encoded protein is CASSQGAGGELFF.

A single count supports this clone. The chain carries TRBV7-3 and TRBJ1-2, with TRBD1 matching 8 bases. V shed 4 bases, J shed 7 bases, and the junction held 11 bases outside the gene matches. The CDR3 consists of 15 residues. The germline V gene encodes CDR1 SGHTA and CDR2 FQGTGA. CDR3 in DNA: TGTGCCAGCAGCTGGCGCACCGGGACAGGCGGTGGCTACACCTTC. It codes for CASSWRTGTGGGYTF. The full variable domain, in which reference TRBV7-3 and TRBJ1-2 provide the parts outside the CDR3, is GAGVSQTPSNKVTEKGKYVELRCDPISGHTALYWYRQSLGQGPEFLIYFQGTGAADDSGLPNDRFFAVRPEGSVSTLKIQRTERGDSAVYLCASSWRTGTGGGYTFGSGTRLTVV.

V is TRBV6-1 and J is TRBJ2-5, with TRBD2 matching over 9 bases. Germline CDR1 MNHNS, CDR2 SASEGT. Trimming cost V 3 bases and J 2 bases; bases outside gene matches: 7. There are 16 residues in the CDR3. The CDR3 DNA reads as TGTGCCAGCAGTGAGACTTTAGCGGGAGCTCAAGAGACCCAGTACTTC. Encoded protein: CASSETLAGAQETQYF.

This clone was seen more than once but under ten times. This chain joins TRBV5-6 and TRBJ1-1; the D is unclear. The CDR3 extends over 12 amino acids. Trimming left V 0 bases short and J 3 bases short, with 3 bases between. Germline CDR1 reads SGHDT; CDR2 reads YYEEEE. CDR3 in amino acids: CASSLEHTEAFF. The CDR3 bases are TGTGCCAGCAGCTTGGAGCACACTGAAGCTTTCTTT.

This chain joins TRBV7-9 and TRBJ2-7; D is possibly TRBD1 or TRBD2 (5 bases each). This CDR3 contains 15 residues. The germline V and J ends were trimmed by 5 bases and 4 bases, with 18 bases remaining between them. The germline V gene has CDR1 SEHNR and CDR2 FQNEAQ (reference sequence). This chain's CDR3 is CASSQWEAEGYEQYF. CDR3 DNA: TGTGCCAGCAGCCAGTGGGAAGCCGAGGGGTACGAGCAGTACTTC. Full variable domain (outside the CDR3, taken from reference TRBV7-9 and TRBJ2-7): DTGVSQNPRHKITKRGQNVTFRCDPISEHNRLYWYRQTLGQGPEFLTYFQNEAQLEKSRLLSDRFSAERPKGSFSTLEIQRTEQGDSAMYLCASSQWEAEGYEQYFGPGTRLTVT.

This chain uses TRBV30 with TRBJ2-5; 11 nucleotides line up with TRBD2. The J call may be incorrect, as the DNA end agrees better with TRBJ2-7. Germline-derived CDR1 and CDR2 are GTSNPN and SVGIG (reference sequence). This CDR3 has 15 amino acids. CDR3 loop: CAWTSGLAGPYEQYF. CDR3 bases: TGTGCCTGGACCTCAGGACTAGCGGGTCCCTACGAGCAGTACTTC.

This clone showed up just once. This chain links TRBV29-1 with TRBJ2-1, with 12 nucleotides matching TRBD2. Per germline, CDR1 SQVTM and CDR2 ANQGSEA. This CDR3 is built from 18 residues. Germline trimming cut 2 bases from V and 2 bases from J; bases unmatched to any gene: 10. CDR3 sequence reads: CSVELAGGSRLTYNEQFF. The CDR3 DNA follows: TGCAGCGTTGAACTAGCGGGAGGGTCAAGGCTGACCTACAATGAGCAGTTCTTC.

This clone was seen only once. J is TRBJ2-7 and V is TRBV6-4, with TRBD2 matching 9 bases. The germline CDR1 and CDR2 sequences are MRHNA and SNTAGT. This CDR3 region has 17 residues. Trimming cost V 4 bases and J 0 bases; bases outside gene matches: 10. The CDR3 spells CASSAFMRTSDSYEQYF. CDR3 in DNA: TGTGCCAGCAGTGCCTTTATGCGGACTAGCGACTCCTACGAGCAGTACTTC.

In regard to this clone: This specimen includes other DNA sequences encoding the same CDR3. This chain uses TRBV28 with TRBJ2-3; D remains unclear. There are 12 residues in the CDR3. V lost 8 bases and J 0 bases, leaving 6 bases between the germline ends. Germline CDR1 and CDR2: MDHEN and SYDVKM. The CDR3 is CASRRSTDTQYF. In DNA, the CDR3 is TGTGCCAGCCGGCGAAGCACAGATACGCAGTATTTT.

This chain uses TRBV5-4 with TRBJ2-7; the D is unclear. Germline V gene sequence: CDR1 SGHNT, CDR2 YYREEE (reference sequence). V lost 0 bases to trimming and J lost 4 bases, with 8 bases between them. CDR3 size: 13 residues. CDR3 amino acids: CASSLDRPYEQYF. CDR3 coding DNA: TGTGCCAGCAGCTTGGATAGGCCTTACGAGCAGTACTTC.

The gene calls are TRBV10-3 and TRBJ2-2; D tentatively reads TRBD1 or TRBD2 (7 bases each). The CDR3 covers 14 residues. The ends were cut back, 10 bases at V and 5 bases at J, with 17 bases in the middle. CDR1 and CDR2 (germline): ENHRY, SYGVKD. For the CDR3, the DNA is TGTGCCAGCGAGGGGAGGGGGCGAACCGGGGAGCTGTTTTTT. Translated: CASEGRGRTGELFF.

The rearrangement links TRBV10-3 to TRBJ2-1, with D maybe TRBD2 (6 bases). The germline V and J ends were trimmed by 2 bases and 2 bases, with 10 bases remaining between them. The CDR3 runs 15 residues. Germline loops: CDR1 ENHRY, CDR2 SYGVKD. The CDR3 sequence: CAISEGRGPYNEQFF. The DNA for the CDR3 is TGTGCCATCAGTGAGGGGCGGGGTCCCTACAATGAGCAGTTCTTC.

The chain joins TRBV25-1 to TRBJ2-7; D uncertain. CDR3 length: 13 amino acids. Germline V CDR1 and CDR2: MGHDK, SYGVNS. V was clipped by 3 bases and J by 5 bases, with 11 bases between them. CDR3 region: CASSDSWVDEQYF. The DNA for the CDR3 is TGTGCCAGCAGTGACAGTTGGGTCGACGAGCAGTACTTC.

The chain employs TRBV10-3 and TRBJ2-5, with a tentative D call TRBD1 (6 bases). The germline CDR1 and CDR2 sequences are ENHRY and SYGVKD. The CDR3 loop spans 14 amino acids. The V end lost 2 bases, the J end lost 5 bases, and 12 bases lay between the germline ends. This CDR3 is CAISEEQGTETQYF. CDR3 sequence (DNA): TGTGCCATCAGTGAGGAACAGGGTACGGAGACCCAGTACTTC.

The chain joins TRBV28 to TRBJ2-7; 9 bases match TRBD1. The germline CDR1 and CDR2 sequences are MDHEN and SYDVKM. The ends lost 5 bases at V and 5 bases at J; junction bases unmatched: 10. The CDR3 loop spans 15 amino acids. The CDR3: CASSPTGTGLDEQYF. The DNA of the CDR3 is TGTGCCAGCAGTCCGACCGGGACAGGGCTCGACGAGCAGTACTTC.

The chain has TRBV9 and TRBJ1-3, with D unresolved. V lost 3 bases and J lost 2, with 12 bases in between. This CDR3 is built from 15 residues. Germline V CDR1 and CDR2: SGDLS, YYNGEE. CDR3 loop: CASSENGHPGNTIYF. DNA for the CDR3: TGTGCCAGCAGCGAAAATGGGCACCCTGGAAACACCATATATTTT.

The V call is TRBV19, the J call TRBJ1-2, with D hard to call. CDR1 is LNHDA, CDR2 SQIVND, per germline (reference sequence). V was shortened by 4 bases and J by 2 bases, with 5 bases between the two germline ends. CDR3 size: 12 residues. Here the CDR3 DNA reads TGTGCCAGTAGTACTTTAAACTATGGCTACACCTTC. It codes for CASSTLNYGYTF.